This T cell receptor beta chain was sequenced for a study of OX40 agonist ivuxolimab in advanced cancers. Turning to the overall study: Ivuxolimab, which targeted the costimulatory receptor OX40 (CD134), was an agonistic, fully human IgG2 monoclonal antibody. Intravenous ivuxolimab was administered to patients every 2 weeks at six dose levels: 0.01, 0.1, 0.3, 1.5, 3 and 10 mg/kg. Partial responses were achieved by three dose-escalation patients, of whom one had hepatocellular carcinoma and two had cutaneous melanoma. Prior anti-PD-1, anti-PD-L1 or anti-CTLA-4 therapy was permitted, and approximately 40% of dose-escalation patients had received checkpoint inhibitors. The paper describes the monotherapy dose-escalation part (N of about 47 patients) of the phase I trial of ivuxolimab. The point of sequencing TCRbeta in the periphery was to test whether ivuxolimab changed TCR sequence diversity and drove clonal T-cell expansion. Among the roughly 50 dose-escalation patients, some 20 had hepatocellular carcinoma, 15 or so melanoma, 9 renal cell carcinoma and 9 head and neck cancer. A male proportion of 70% to 90% and a mean age of roughly 55 years, ranging from about 20 to 79, were recorded for the dose-escalation cohort.

To sequence the TCRbeta CDR3 region, genomic DNA was isolated from the sorted cells. The immunoSEQ Assay was used to sequence the TCRbeta CDR3 regions. Held by TCRdb, this immuneACCESS table contains in-frame sequences only and omits some clones. Under half of the omission traces to an unresolved V gene where checked; the cause of the rest is unknown. The sample has roughly 20,000 clones on record, approximately 85% of them singletons. Approximately 36% of the sample is in the top ten clones. This clone was counted many times. Its antigen has not been determined. One base away there is no much larger clone; base qualities are not given. Trimming takes 2 bases from V and 10 bases from J, and the germline ends sit 15 bases apart. There are 15 amino acids in the CDR3, from cysteine to phenylalanine inclusive. Only the CDR3 DNA stays, 45 bases, in frame from base 1. The germline V gene (reference sequence) supplies CDR1 MNHNY and CDR2 SVGAGI.

Patients with a history of autoimmune disease or receiving systemic immunosuppression were excluded from the trial. Peripheral blood for TCR sequencing was drawn from every dose cohort at baseline, at cycle 4 day 1 and at cycle 7 day 1. The samples were taken from a phase I, first-in-human, multicenter, open-label dose-escalation trial of ivuxolimab. Adults with locally advanced or metastatic melanoma, renal cell carcinoma, hepatocellular carcinoma or head and neck squamous cell carcinoma were enrolled in the trial. Before TCR sequencing, CD4+ T cells and CD8+ T cells were sorted from peripheral blood as separate populations. General conclusions and limits of the study: At doses from 0.1 to 3.0 mg/kg, clonal expansion was seen in both CD4+ and CD8+ blood T cells between baseline and week 6. After ivuxolimab, more expanded clones were found on average in CD8+ T cells than in CD4+ T cells. Which antigens the clonally expanded peripheral T cells were specific for was not determined. In partial responders in the 0.1-3.0 mg/kg groups, normalized peripheral clonal expansion was found to be among the lowest, especially among CD8+ T cells. Low levels of normalized T-cell clonal expansion were also seen in some patients who did not respond.

The V gene is TRBV6-6 and the J gene is TRBJ1-6; matching of 6 bases hints at TRBD1 as the D gene. This clonotype was sampled from an adult with an advanced solid tumor such as melanoma, head and neck, liver or kidney cancer. The input for sequencing was CD4+ or CD8+ T cells sorted from blood, taken in a trial of the OX40 agonist ivuxolimab. The DNA sequence is TGTGCCAGCAGTTACCGAGCAGGGGATGGGTCACCCCTCCACTTT. This encodes CASSYRAGDGSPLHF.